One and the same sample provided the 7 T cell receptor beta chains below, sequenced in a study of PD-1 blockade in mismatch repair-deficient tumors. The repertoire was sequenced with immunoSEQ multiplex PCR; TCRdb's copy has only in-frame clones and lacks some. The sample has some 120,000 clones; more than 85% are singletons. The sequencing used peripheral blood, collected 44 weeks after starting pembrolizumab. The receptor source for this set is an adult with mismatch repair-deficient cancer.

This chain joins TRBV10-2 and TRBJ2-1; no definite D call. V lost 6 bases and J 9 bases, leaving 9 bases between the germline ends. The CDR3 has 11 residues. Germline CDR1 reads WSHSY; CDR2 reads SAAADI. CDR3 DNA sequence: TGCGCCAGCAGGACGGGTCTTGAGCAGTTCTTC. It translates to CASRTGLEQFF.

The CDR3 spells CASSLLPYEQYF. The CDR3 DNA follows: TGTGCCAGCAGCCTACTACCCTACGAGCAGTACTTC. The V and J genes are TRBV5-5 and TRBJ2-7; no firm D call. The CDR3 is made up of 12 amino acids. Germline V gives CDR1 SGHKS, CDR2 YYEKEE (reference sequence). The germline V and J ends were trimmed by 4 bases and 2 bases, with 7 bases remaining between them.

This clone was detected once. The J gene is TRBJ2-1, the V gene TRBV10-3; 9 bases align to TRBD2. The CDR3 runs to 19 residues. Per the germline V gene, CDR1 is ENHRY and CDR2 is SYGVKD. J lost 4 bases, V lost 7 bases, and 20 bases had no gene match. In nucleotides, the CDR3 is TGTGCCATCATGGAGAGTGGAATAGCGGGAGTAGTGCCATACAATGAGCAGTTCTTC. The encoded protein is CAIMESGIAGVVPYNEQFF.

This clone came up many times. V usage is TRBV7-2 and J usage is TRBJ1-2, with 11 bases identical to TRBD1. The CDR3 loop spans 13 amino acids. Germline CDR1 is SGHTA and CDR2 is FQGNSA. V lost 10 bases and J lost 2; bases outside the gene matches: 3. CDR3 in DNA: TGTGCCACAGGACAGGGGGCGAACTATGGCTACACCTTC. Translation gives CATGQGANYGYTF.

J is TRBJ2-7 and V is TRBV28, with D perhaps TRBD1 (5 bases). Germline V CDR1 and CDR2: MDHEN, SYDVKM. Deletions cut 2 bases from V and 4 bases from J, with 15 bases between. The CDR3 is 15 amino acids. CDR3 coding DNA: TGTGCCAGCAGTTTAAAGGCAGGGAATCCTTACGAGCAGTACTTC. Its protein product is CASSLKAGNPYEQYF. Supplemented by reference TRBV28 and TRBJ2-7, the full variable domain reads DVKVTQSSRYLVKRTGEKVFLECVQDMDHENMFWYRQDPGLGLRLIYFSYDVKMKEKGDIPEGYSVSREKKERFSLILESASTNQTSMYLCASSLKAGNPYEQYFGPGTRLTVT.

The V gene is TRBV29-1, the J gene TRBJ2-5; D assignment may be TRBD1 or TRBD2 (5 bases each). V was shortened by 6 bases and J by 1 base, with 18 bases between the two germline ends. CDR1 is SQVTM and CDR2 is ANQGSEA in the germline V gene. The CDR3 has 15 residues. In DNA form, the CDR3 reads TGCAGCGTCGAGGGGAGAGGACTCCTCCAAGAGACCCAGTACTTC. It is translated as CSVEGRGLLQETQYF.

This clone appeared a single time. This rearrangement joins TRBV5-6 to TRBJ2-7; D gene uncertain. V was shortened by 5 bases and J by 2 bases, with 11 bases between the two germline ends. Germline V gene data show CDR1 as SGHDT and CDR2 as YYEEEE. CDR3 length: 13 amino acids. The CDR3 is CASRAGSTYEQYF. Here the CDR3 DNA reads TGTGCCAGCAGAGCCGGGTCAACCTACGAGCAGTACTTC.